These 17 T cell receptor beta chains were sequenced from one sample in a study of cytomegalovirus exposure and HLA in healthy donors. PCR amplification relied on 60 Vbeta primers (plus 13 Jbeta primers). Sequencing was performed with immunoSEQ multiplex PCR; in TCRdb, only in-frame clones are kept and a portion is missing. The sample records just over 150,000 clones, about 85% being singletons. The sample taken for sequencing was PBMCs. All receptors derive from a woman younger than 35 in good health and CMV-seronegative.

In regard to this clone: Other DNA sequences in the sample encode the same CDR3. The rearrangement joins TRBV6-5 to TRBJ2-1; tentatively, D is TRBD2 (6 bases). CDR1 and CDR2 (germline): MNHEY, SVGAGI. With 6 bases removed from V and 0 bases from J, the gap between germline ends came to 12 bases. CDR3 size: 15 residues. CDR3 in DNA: TGTGCCAGCAGCCCCGGGACTGGCTCCTACAATGAGCAGTTCTTC. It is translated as CASSPGTGSYNEQFF.

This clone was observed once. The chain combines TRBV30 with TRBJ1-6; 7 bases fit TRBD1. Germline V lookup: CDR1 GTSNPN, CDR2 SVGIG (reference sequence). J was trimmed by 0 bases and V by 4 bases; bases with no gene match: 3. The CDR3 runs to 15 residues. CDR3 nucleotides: TGTGCCTGGACAGGGGGAAGCTCCTATAATTCACCCCTCCACTTT. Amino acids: CAWTGGSSYNSPLHF. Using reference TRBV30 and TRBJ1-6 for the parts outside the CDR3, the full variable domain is SQTIHQWPATLVQPVGSPLSLECTVEGTSNPNLYWYRQAAGRGLQLLFYSVGIGQISSEVPQNLSASRPQDRQFILSSKKLLLSDSGFYLCAWTGGSSYNSPLHFGNGTRLTVT.

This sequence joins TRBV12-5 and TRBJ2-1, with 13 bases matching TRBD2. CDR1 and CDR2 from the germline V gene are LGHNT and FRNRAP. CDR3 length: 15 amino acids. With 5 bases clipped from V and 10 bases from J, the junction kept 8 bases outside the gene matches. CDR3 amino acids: CASGPGLAGEGEQFF. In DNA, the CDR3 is TGTGCTAGTGGTCCTGGACTAGCGGGAGAAGGAGAGCAGTTCTTC.

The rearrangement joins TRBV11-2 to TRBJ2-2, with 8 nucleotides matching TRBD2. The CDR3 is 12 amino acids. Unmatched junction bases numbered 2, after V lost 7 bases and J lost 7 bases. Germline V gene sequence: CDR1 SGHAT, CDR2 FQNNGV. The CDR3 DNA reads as TGTGCCAGCACCGCGGGGGGCGGGGAGCTGTTTTTT. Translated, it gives CASTAGGGELFF.

CDR3 bases: TGCAGCGCCTCCCAGGCGAATCAGCCCCAGCATTTT. Translating it yields CSASQANQPQHF. The gene calls are TRBV29-1 and TRBJ1-5; D uncertain. Trimming left V 7 bases short and J 4 bases short, with 11 bases between. Germline loops: CDR1 SQVTM, CDR2 ANQGSEA. CDR3 length: 12 residues.

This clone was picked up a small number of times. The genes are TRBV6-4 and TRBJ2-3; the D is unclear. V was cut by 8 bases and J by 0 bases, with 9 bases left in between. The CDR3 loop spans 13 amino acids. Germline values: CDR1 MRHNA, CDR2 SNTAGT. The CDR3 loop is CASAATSTDTQYF. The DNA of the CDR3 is TGTGCCAGCGCTGCAACTAGCACAGATACGCAGTATTTT.

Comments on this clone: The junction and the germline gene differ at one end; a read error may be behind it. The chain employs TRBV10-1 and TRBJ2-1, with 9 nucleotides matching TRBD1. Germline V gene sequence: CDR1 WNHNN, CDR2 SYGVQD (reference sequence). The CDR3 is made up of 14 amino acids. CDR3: CASGEQGASNEQFF. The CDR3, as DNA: TGCGCCAGCGGTGAACAGGGGGCGAGTAATGAGCAGTTCTTC.

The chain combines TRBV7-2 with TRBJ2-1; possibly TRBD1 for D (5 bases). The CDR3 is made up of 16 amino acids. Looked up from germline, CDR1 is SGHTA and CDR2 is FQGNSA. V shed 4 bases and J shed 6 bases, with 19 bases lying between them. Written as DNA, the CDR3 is TGTGCCAGCAGCTCCGTCAAGGGGAACCGGCGCAATGAGCAGTTCTTC. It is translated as CASSSVKGNRRNEQFF.

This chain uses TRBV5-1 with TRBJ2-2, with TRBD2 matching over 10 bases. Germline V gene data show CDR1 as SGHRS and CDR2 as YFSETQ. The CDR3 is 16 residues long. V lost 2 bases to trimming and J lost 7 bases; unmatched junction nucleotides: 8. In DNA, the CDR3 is TGCGCCAGCAGCTTCTCTAGCGGGAGCGTGTACGGGGAGCTGTTTTTT. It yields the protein CASSFSSGSVYGELFF.

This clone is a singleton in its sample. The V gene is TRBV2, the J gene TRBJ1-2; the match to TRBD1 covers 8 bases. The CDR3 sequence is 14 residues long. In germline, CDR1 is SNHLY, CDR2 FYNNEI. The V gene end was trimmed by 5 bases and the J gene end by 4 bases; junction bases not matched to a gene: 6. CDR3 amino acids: CASSPRDRLYGYTF. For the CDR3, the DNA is TGTGCCAGCAGTCCAAGGGACAGGCTCTATGGCTACACCTTC.

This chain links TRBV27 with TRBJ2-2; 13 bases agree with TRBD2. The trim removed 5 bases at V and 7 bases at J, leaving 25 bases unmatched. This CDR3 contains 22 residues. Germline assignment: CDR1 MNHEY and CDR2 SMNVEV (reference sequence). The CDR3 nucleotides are TGTGCCAGCAGTAACTCCGGGACAGGGGCGCGCGTTACTAGCGGGAGGGGCGGGGAGCTGTTTTTT. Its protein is CASSNSGTGARVTSGRGGELFF.

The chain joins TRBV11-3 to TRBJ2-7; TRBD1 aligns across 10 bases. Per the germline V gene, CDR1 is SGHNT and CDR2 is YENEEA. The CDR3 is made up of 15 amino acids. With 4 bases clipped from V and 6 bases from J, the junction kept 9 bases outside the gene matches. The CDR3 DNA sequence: TGTGCCAGCAGCTCCGGGACAGGGGCGCTGACCGAGCAGTACTTC. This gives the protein CASSSGTGALTEQYF.

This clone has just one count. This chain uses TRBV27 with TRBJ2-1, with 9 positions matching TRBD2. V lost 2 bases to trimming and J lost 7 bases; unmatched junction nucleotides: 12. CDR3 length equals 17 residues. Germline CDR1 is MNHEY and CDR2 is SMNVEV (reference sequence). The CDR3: CASSLTRVLAGPNEQFF. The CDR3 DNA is TGTGCCAGCAGTTTAACCAGGGTGCTAGCGGGACCGAATGAGCAGTTCTTC.

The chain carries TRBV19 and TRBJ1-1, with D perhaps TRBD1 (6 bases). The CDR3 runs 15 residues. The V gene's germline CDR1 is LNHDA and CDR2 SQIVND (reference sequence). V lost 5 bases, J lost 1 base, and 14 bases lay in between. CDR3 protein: CASSLRETGNTEAFF. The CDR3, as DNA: TGTGCCAGTAGTCTGAGGGAGACAGGGAACACTGAAGCTTTCTTT.

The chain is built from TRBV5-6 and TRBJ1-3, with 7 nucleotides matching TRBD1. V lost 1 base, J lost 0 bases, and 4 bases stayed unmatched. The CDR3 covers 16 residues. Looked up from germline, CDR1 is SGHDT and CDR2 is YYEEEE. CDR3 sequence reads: CASSLTGANSGNTIYF. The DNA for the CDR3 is TGTGCCAGCAGCTTGACAGGGGCAAACTCTGGAAACACCATATATTTT.

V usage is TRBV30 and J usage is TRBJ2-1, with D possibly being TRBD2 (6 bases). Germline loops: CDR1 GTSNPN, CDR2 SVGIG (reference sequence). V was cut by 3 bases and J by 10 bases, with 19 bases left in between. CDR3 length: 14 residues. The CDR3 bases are TGTGCCTGGAGGGAGGGTCGAGGGATTGGCGAGCAGTTCTTC. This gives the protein CAWREGRGIGEQFF.

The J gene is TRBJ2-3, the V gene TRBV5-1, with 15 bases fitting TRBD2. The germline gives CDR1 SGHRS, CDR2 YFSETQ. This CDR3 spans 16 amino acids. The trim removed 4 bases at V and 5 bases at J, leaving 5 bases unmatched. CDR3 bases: TGCGCCAGCAGCCTCCGGACTAGCGGGAGGGAAGATACGCAGTATTTT. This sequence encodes CASSLRTSGREDTQYF.